A few counts support the clone carrying this T cell receptor beta chain. Its matching antigen is unknown. The sample comes from a study of T cell responses to AZD1222 COVID-19 vaccine. Background on the study: Second doses that came at about 4 or about 12 weeks were put together.

Using immunoSEQ multiplex PCR, the repertoire was profiled, and TCRdb retains in-frame clones only, with some absent. In the table there are 95,000 to 100,000 clones, around nine tenths of which are singletons. CDR3 length equals 13 residues. The germline V and J ends were trimmed by 4 bases and 2 bases, with 6 bases remaining between them. CDR1 and CDR2 (germline): SGHNT, YYREEE (reference sequence). Regarding the study as a whole: Vaccine-associated CD4 TCRs ranged over spike, dominating at 160-218 and 743-854. With two AZD1222 doses given, Spike-specific TCR breadth and depth both rose.

The sequence came from an adult in good health. Sequencing used peripheral blood, obtained on day 0 of AZD1222 vaccination. V and J are TRBV5-4 and TRBJ2-2; no reliable D call. The CDR3 sequence is CASSVDNTGELFF. The CDR3 DNA reads TGTGCCAGCAGCGTGGACAACACCGGGGAGCTGTTTTTT.